This T cell receptor beta chain originates from a study of blood T cell repertoires in COVID-19. TCRdb keeps only in-frame clones here, not all; method: immunoSEQ multiplex PCR. The sample consists of some 210,000 clones, roughly 86% of them appearing once. After removal of 1 base from V and 5 bases from J, the junction contained 13 bases not matched to a gene. The germline V gene encodes CDR1 LGHNA and CDR2 YNFKEQ. The CDR3 has 18 residues. The V call is TRBV4-2, the J call TRBJ2-5, with 10 bases fitting TRBD2. Sequencing was carried out using peripheral blood. The receptor was derived from a woman aged 70-85 years with active or convalescent COVID-19. The CDR3 here is CASSQAQGAGGPGETQYF. In DNA, the CDR3 is TGTGCCAGCAGCCAAGCCCAAGGAGCGGGAGGGCCTGGGGAGACCCAGTACTTC.